This T cell receptor beta chain was sequenced in a study of blood T cell repertoires in COVID-19. On the study more broadly: From T cells, B-cell-depleted T cells, or PBMCs came the material, which was cDNA or gDNA.

Clones were sequenced by immunoSEQ multiplex PCR, and TCRdb holds only the in-frame ones, with some missing. The repertoire consists of about 260,000 clones, with about nine tenths occurring once and the leading ten covering roughly 4.3%. The study drew participants aged about 18 to 90 years from approximately 23 US areas. Participants were placed into cohorts based on the clinical history they reported. The CDR3 is 15 residues long. CDR1 SGHVS and CDR2 FNYEAQ come from the germline V gene. Trimming left V 4 bases short and J 6 bases short, with 16 bases between. Sequencing used PBMCs or T cells enriched from blood (not recorded which). The receptor was derived from a woman aged 25 to 39 with acute COVID-19. V usage is TRBV7-6 and J usage is TRBJ1-5, with D perhaps matching TRBD1 (5 bases). This chain's CDR3 is CASSSLPGGGQPQHF. The CDR3 region has the DNA TGTGCCAGCAGCTCCTTACCCGGGGGTGGTCAGCCCCAGCATTTT.